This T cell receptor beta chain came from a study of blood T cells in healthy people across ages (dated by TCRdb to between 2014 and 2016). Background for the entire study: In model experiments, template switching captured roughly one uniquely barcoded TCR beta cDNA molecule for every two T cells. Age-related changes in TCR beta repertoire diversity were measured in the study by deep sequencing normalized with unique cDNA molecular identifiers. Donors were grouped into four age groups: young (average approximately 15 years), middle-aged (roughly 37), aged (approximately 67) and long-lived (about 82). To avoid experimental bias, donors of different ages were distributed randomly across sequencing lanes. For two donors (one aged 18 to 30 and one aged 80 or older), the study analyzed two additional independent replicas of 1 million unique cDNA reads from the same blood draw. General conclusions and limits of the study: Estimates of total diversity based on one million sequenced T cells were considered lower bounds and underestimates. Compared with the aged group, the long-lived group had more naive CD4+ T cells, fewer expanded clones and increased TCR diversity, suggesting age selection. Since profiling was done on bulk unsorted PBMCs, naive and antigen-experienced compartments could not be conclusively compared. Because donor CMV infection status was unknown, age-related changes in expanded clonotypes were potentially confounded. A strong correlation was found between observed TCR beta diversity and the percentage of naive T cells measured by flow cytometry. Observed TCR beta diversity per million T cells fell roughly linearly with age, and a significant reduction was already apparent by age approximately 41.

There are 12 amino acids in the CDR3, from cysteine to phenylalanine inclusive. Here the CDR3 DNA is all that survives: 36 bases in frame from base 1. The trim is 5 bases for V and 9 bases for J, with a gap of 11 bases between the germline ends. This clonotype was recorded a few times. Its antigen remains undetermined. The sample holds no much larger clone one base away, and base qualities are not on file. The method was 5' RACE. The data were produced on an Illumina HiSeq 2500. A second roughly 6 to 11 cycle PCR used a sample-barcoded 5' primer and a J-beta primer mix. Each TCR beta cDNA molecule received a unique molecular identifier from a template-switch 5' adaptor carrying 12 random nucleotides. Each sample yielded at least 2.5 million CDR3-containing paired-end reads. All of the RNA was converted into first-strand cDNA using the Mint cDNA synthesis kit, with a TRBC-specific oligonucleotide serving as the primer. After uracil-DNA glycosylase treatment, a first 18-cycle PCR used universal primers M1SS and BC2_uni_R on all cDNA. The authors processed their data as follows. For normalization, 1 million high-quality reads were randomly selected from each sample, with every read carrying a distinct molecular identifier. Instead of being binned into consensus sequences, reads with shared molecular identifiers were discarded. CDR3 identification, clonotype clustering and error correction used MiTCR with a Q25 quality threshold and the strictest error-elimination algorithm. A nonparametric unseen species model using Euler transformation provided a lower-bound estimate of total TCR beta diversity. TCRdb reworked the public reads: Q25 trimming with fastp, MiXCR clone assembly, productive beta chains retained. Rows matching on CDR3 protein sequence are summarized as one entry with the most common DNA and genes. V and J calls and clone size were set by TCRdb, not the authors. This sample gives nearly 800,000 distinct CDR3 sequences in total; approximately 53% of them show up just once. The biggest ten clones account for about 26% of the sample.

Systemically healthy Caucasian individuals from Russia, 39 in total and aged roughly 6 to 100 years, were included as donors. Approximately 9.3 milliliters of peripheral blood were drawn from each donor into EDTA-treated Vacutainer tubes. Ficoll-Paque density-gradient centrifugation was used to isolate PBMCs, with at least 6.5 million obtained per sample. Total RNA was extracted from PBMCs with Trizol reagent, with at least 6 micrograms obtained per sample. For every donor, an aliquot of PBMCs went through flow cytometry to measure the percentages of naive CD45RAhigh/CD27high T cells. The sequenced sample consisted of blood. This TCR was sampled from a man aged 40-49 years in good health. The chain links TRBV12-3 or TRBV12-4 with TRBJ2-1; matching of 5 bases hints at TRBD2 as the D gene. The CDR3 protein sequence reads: CASSPGGSEQFF. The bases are TGTGCCAGCAGTCCGGGTGGGAGTGAGCAGTTCTTC.